A selection of T cell receptor beta chains follows, all from one sample in a study of CD8+CD57+ T cells in acquired aplastic anemia. MiXCR, run by TCRdb on the reads, gives a single entry per CDR3 protein. The sample holds roughly 58,000 distinct CDR3 sequences, over 45% seen once. Sequences were obtained from sorted CD4+, CD8+, or CD8+CD57+ T cells (not recorded which) from PBMCs. These receptors all come from a human donor in good health, serving as a control. CDR3s include the opening cysteine and the closing phenylalanine or tryptophan. A D gene is named only where the DNA matches it firmly. Rows give clone size only sometimes, using once, few, many, or a class for an expanded clone.

d_call | clone_size | j_call | v_call | cdr3_aa | cdr3_nt
. | many | TRBJ2-5 | TRBV7-6 | CASSLTYRQETQYF | TGTGCCAGCAGCCTGACTTATAGGCAAGAGACCCAGTACTTC
TRBD2 | . | TRBJ2-1 | TRBV29-1 | CSVEVETSGFYNEQFF | TGCAGCGTTGAAGTGGAGACTAGCGGATTCTACAATGAGCAGTTCTTC
. | medium-sized | TRBJ1-6 | TRBV20-1 | CSARGSPLHF | TGCAGTGCTAGAGGGTCACCCCTCCACTTT
. | once | TRBJ2-7 | TRBV7-9 | CASSLVAAEQYF | TGTGCCAGCAGCTTAGTGGCCGCCGAGCAGTACTTC
TRBD2 | once | TRBJ2-3 | TRBV12-3/TRBV12-4 | CASSFGGIIPTDTQYF | TGTGCCAGCAGTTTCGGGGGGATCATACCCACAGATACGCAGTATTTT
TRBD1 | many | TRBJ2-7 | TRBV18 | CASSPGQGSYEQYF | TGTGCCAGCTCACCAGGACAGGGCTCCTACGAGCAGTACTTC
TRBD1 | . | TRBJ1-6 | TRBV19 | CASSIQSGQGYQPLHF | TGTGCCAGTAGTATTCAATCGGGACAGGGCTATCAACCCCTCCACTTT
TRBD2 | many | TRBJ2-2 | TRBV4-1 | CASSHLLAARANTGELFF | TGCGCCAGCAGCCACCTACTAGCGGCACGAGCGAACACCGGGGAGCTGTTTTTT
. | few | TRBJ1-1 | TRBV25-1 | CASTSIGNTEAFF | TGTGCCAGCACCTCTATTGGGAACACTGAAGCTTTCTTT
. | many | TRBJ1-2 | TRBV18 | CASSPPVMGYGYTF | TGTGCCAGCTCACCACCGGTCATGGGGTATGGCTACACCTTC
. | . | TRBJ2-7 | TRBV2 | CASSEGAPMRYF | TGTGCCAGCAGTGAAGGGGCCCCAATGCGGTACTTC
. | . | TRBJ1-1 | TRBV6-1 | CASKKNTEAFF | TGTGCCAGCAAGAAGAACACTGAAGCTTTCTTT
TRBD2 | many | TRBJ2-3 | TRBV6-1 | CASVPSGADTQYF | TGTGCCAGCGTGCCTAGCGGAGCAGATACGCAGTATTTT
. | many | TRBJ1-1 | TRBV5-1 | CASSFSSGRNTEAFF | TGCGCCAGCAGCTTTTCGTCAGGGAGGAACACTGAAGCTTTCTTT
. | once | TRBJ1-3 | TRBV5-8 | CASSFWGRIDTIYF | TGTGCCAGCAGCTTTTGGGGGAGGATAGACACCATATATTTT
. | . | TRBJ2-3 | TRBV29-1 | CSVGLFRTDTQYF | TGCAGCGTTGGGCTTTTCCGCACAGATACGCAGTATTTT
. | few | TRBJ2-1 | TRBV15 | CATSRDEIGIGGFSYNEQFF | TGTGCCACCAGCAGAGATGAGATCGGCATAGGGGGGTTCTCCTACAATGAGCAGTTCTTC
TRBD2 | many | TRBJ2-3 | TRBV9 | CASSVATSGGQGTQYF | TGTGCCAGCAGCGTAGCAACTAGCGGGGGTCAAGGTACGCAGTATTTT
. | many | TRBJ1-1 | TRBV6-1 | CASSVGGQNTEAFF | TGTGCCAGCAGCGTTGGGGGGCAGAACACTGAAGCTTTCTTT
. | many | TRBJ2-1 | TRBV2 | CATRSQEGMNGQFF | TGTGCCACTCGGTCACAAGAAGGGATGAATGGGCAGTTCTTC
. | many | TRBJ1-1 | TRBV6-1 | CASRQMNTEAFF | TGTGCCAGCAGACAGATGAACACTGAAGCTTTCTTT
. | few | TRBJ1-2 | TRBV10-3 | CAISEDRLYGYTF | TGTGCCATCAGTGAGGACAGATTGTATGGCTACACCTTC
. | . | TRBJ2-7 | TRBV2 | CASSKGYTDGQYF | TGTGCCAGCAGTAAGGGGTACACTGACGGGCAGTACTTC
. | few | TRBJ2-5 | TRBV10-3 | CAISETSPGNNQPQYF | TGTGCCATCAGTGAGACGTCTCCGGGGAATAATCAGCCCCAGTACTTC
TRBD1 | many | TRBJ1-4 | TRBV6-1 | CASTTSRGYEKLFF | TGTGCCAGCACAACAAGCAGGGGGTATGAAAAACTGTTTTTT
. | . | TRBJ1-1 | TRBV19 | CASSIPNTEAFF | TGTGCCAGTAGTATCCCCAACACTGAAGCTTTCTTT
. | . | TRBJ2-3 | TRBV20-1 | CSAPGKFWGIGDEQYF | TGCAGTGCACCGGGGAAGTTCTGGGGGATAGGGGATGAGCAGTATTTT
. | many | TRBJ2-2 | TRBV29-1 | CSVLGVKGSTGELFF | TGCAGCGTCCTGGGAGTGAAGGGCAGCACCGGGGAGCTGTTTTTT
TRBD1 | . | TRBJ2-1 | TRBV15 | CATSRQSQGSSYNEQFF | TGTGCCACCAGCAGACAATCACAGGGGAGCTCCTACAATGAGCAGTTCTTC
TRBD2 | many | TRBJ2-1 | TRBV19 | CASSLRLAGVVNEQFF | TGTGCCAGTAGTCTGAGACTAGCGGGAGTCGTAAATGAGCAGTTCTTC
. | many | TRBJ2-5 | TRBV3-1 | CASSPNQETQYF | TGTGCCAGCAGCCCGAATCAAGAGACCCAGTACTTC